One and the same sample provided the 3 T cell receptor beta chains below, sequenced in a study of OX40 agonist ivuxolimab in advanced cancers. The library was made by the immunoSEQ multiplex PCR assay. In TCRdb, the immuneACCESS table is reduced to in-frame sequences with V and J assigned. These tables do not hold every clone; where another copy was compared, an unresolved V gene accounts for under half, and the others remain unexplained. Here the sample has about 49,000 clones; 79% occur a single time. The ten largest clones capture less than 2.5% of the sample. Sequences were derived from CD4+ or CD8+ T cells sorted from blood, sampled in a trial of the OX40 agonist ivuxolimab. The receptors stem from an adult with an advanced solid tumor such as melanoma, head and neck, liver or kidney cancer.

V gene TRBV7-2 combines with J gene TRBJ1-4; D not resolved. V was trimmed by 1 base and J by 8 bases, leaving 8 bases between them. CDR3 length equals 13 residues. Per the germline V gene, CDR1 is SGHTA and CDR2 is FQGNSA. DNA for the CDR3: TGTGCCAGCAGCTTAGATTTGGGGGAAAAACTGTTTTTT. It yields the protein CASSLDLGEKLFF. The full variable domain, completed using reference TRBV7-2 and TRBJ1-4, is GAGVSQSPSNKVTEKGKDVELRCDPISGHTALYWYRQSLGQGLEFLIYFQGNSAPDKSGLPSDRFSAERTGGSVSTLTIQRTQQEDSAVYLCASSLDLGEKLFFGSGTQLSVL.

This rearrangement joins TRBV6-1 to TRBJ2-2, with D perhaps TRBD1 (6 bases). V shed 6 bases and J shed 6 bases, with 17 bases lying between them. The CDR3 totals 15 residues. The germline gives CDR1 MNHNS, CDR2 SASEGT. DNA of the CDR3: TGTGCCAGCAGGAACTATCAAAAGGGGGCCGGGGAGCTGTTTTTT. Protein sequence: CASRNYQKGAGELFF.

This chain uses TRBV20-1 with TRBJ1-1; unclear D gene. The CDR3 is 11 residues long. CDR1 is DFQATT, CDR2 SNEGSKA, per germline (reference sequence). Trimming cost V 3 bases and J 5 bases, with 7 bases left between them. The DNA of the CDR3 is TGCAGTGCTAGTATCCGAACTGAAGCTTTCTTT. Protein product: CSASIRTEAFF.